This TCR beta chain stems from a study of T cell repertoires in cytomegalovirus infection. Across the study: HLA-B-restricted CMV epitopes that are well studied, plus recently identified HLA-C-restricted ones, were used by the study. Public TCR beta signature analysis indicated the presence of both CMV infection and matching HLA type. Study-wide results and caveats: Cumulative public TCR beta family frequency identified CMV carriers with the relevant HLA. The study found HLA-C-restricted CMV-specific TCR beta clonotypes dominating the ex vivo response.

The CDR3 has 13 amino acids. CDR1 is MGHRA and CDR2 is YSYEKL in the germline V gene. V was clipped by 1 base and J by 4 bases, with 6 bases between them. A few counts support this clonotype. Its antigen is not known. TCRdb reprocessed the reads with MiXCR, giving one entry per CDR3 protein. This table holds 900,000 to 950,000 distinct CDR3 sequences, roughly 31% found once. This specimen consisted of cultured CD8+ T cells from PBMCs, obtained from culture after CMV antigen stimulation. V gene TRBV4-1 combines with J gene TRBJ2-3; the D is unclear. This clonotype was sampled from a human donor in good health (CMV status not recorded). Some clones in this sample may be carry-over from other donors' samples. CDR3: CASSQVGSDTQYF. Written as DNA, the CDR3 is TGCGCCAGCAGCCAAGTGGGGTCAGATACGCAGTATTTT.